This record covers a single T cell receptor beta chain. Sequenced by immunoSEQ multiplex PCR; TCRdb stores in-frame clones only, minus some. The table lists 120,000 or so clones, under 95% of them singletons. The data derive from a study of control samples from healthy donors and cancer patients. The CDR3 loop spans 13 amino acids. V was trimmed by 3 bases and J by 6 bases, leaving 11 bases between them. CDR1 and CDR2 (germline): GTSNPN, SVGIG (reference sequence). The chain joins TRBV30 to TRBJ2-2; possibly TRBD1 or TRBD2 for D (5 bases each). Input material: blood. The TCR originated in a man aged 18-30 years in good health. CDR3 nucleotide sequence: TGTGCCTGGAGGCCGGGGACCGCCGGGGAGCTGTTTTTT. Protein product: CAWRPGTAGELFF.